These 2 T cell receptor beta chains originate from one sample sequenced in a study of shared clonotypes between healthy human individuals. Positive CCR7 selection of CD45RO-negative cells yielded the naive CD8 cells, and terminally differentiated effector memory CD45RA+ cells were excluded. Using immunoSEQ multiplex PCR, the repertoire was profiled, and TCRdb retains in-frame clones only, with some absent. This sample has hundreds of thousands of clones, with roughly 96% found just once. Sequenced: naive CD8+ T cells sorted from blood. The receptor source for this set is a woman in her twenties or thirties in good health.

The rearrangement links TRBV7-9 to TRBJ2-7, with TRBD1 identical over 9 bases. Germline CDR1 SEHNR, CDR2 FQNEAQ (reference sequence). V dropped 9 bases and J dropped 2; count of bases not matched to a gene: 2. This CDR3 spans 12 amino acids. CDR3 bases: TGTGCCAGTAGGACAGGGGCCTACGAGCAGTACTTC. Encoded protein: CASRTGAYEQYF.

This sequence joins TRBV9 and TRBJ2-1; 7 bases align to TRBD2. CDR3 length equals 15 residues. CDR1 SGDLS and CDR2 YYNGEE come from the germline V gene. V gave up 3 bases and J gave up 0 bases; unmatched junction bases: 3. The CDR3 bases are TGTGCCAGCAGCGCGACTAGCTCCTCCTACAATGAGCAGTTCTTC. It yields the protein CASSATSSSYNEQFF. Full variable domain (rest looked up from reference TRBV9 and TRBJ2-1): DSGVTQTPKHLITATGQRVTLRCSPRSGDLSVYWYQQSLDQGLQFLIQYYNGEERAKGNILERFSAQQFPDLHSELNLSSLELGDSALYFCASSATSSSYNEQFFGPGTRLTVL.